This T cell receptor beta chain is drawn from a study of identical twins. The CDR3 is 18 amino acids. Unique molecular identifiers were in the cDNA, with template-switch universal primer binding. One entry per CDR3 protein, called by TCRdb with MiXCR from the 5' RACE reads. The sample holds more than 1.5 million distinct CDR3 sequences, around 29% seen once. The clonotype originates from a newborn girl in good health. Source material: cord blood. The J gene is TRBJ2-3, the V gene TRBV21-1; the DNA was not used to check the table's D call, TRBD1. TRBV21-1 is a pseudogene. This chain's CDR3 is CASSKIQPGTLSTDTQYF. The CDR3 region has the DNA TGTGCCAGCAGCAAAATTCAACCGGGAACCCTGAGCACAGATACGCAGTATTTT.